Presented here are 28 T cell receptor beta chains from one specimen sequenced in a study of Ad26.COV2.S vaccination and SARS-CoV-2 variants. Sequencing used immunoSEQ multiplex PCR; TCRdb keeps in-frame clones, though not all of them. The data contain roughly 400,000 clones, roughly 87% of them seen just once; the ten biggest clones take up about 4.1%. Sample treatment: roughly 19 received Ad26.COV2.S at low or high dose, single or two shots; about 5 received placebo; per-sample allocation not given. The samples were gathered on day 63 after the first injection of vaccine or placebo. The sequenced sample was peripheral blood, obtained in a trial of Ad26.COV2.S vaccine versus placebo. The receptors were sampled from a person aged 18 to 59 who received the Ad26.COV2.S COVID-19 vaccine or a placebo.

A remark on this clone: Other DNA sequences in this sample translate to the same CDR3. The chain carries TRBV9 and TRBJ2-3; 11 bases map to TRBD2. J gave up 1 base and V 2 bases, and 0 bases lay outside the gene matches. This CDR3 contains 15 residues. Per the germline V gene, CDR1 is SGDLS and CDR2 is YYNGEE. CDR3 amino acids: CASSVGLAGTDTQYF. CDR3 bases: TGTGCCAGCAGCGTGGGACTAGCGGGCACAGATACGCAGTATTTT.

The rearrangement joins TRBV7-2 to TRBJ2-5; D remains ambiguous. The CDR3 runs to 13 residues. The V end lost 1 base, the J end lost 2 bases, and 5 bases lay between the germline ends. Germline V CDR1 and CDR2: SGHTA, FQGNSA. The CDR3 bases are TGTGCCAGCAGCTTAGTGCCTCAAGAGACCCAGTACTTC. Translated, it gives CASSLVPQETQYF.

CDR3: CASSLGHRDNSPLHF. CDR3 bases: TGTGCCAGCAGCTTAGGCCACAGGGATAATTCACCCCTCCACTTT. The chain combines TRBV7-8 with TRBJ1-6; a possible D gene is TRBD1 (6 bases). In germline, CDR1 is SGHVS, CDR2 FQNEAQ. Trimming shortened V by 1 base and J by 5 bases, and 9 bases separated the two germline ends. This CDR3 region has 15 residues.

The chain is built from TRBV30 and TRBJ2-1, with TRBD2 matching 11 bases. The CDR3 contains 14 residues. Trimming at V came to 4 bases and at J to 6 bases, leaving 5 bases not matched to a gene. Germline V gene data show CDR1 as GTSNPN and CDR2 as SVGIG (reference sequence). CDR3 sequence reads: CAWKIAGGPNEQFF. Written as DNA, the CDR3 is TGTGCCTGGAAAATAGCGGGAGGGCCCAATGAGCAGTTCTTC.

The DNA for the CDR3 is TGTGCCAGCTCACCCGACTCAGAGACCCAGTACTTC. Translating it yields CASSPDSETQYF. The rearrangement links TRBV18 to TRBJ2-5; no reliable D call. Germline V gene sequence: CDR1 KGHSH, CDR2 LQKENI. V lost 3 bases, J lost 4 bases, and 6 bases lay in between. The CDR3 loop spans 12 amino acids.

This chain joins TRBV27 and TRBJ2-4; tentatively, D is TRBD1 (6 bases). The CDR3 sequence is 15 residues long. The V and J ends lost 6 bases and 0 bases respectively, with 12 bases between them. CDR1 is MNHEY, CDR2 SMNVEV, per germline (reference sequence). The CDR3 coding sequence is TGTGCCAGCAGCCGGACAGTGCTAGCCAAAAACATTCAGTACTTC. Residues: CASSRTVLAKNIQYF.

The V call is TRBV28, the J call TRBJ2-3, with D possibly TRBD1 on 7 matching bases. V lost 6 bases and J 2 bases, leaving 27 bases between the germline ends. Germline CDR1 reads MDHEN; CDR2 reads SYDVKM. This CDR3 spans 19 amino acids. CDR3 DNA: TGTGCCAGCAGCACGACAGGGATGGGCGTTCGGGAGCTCACAGATACGCAGTATTTT. Translation: CASSTTGMGVRELTDTQYF.

This chain links TRBV7-6 with TRBJ2-7, with D maybe TRBD2 (6 bases). CDR1 SGHVS and CDR2 FNYEAQ come from the germline V gene. The CDR3 is 15 residues long. Between the trimmed V and J ends, which lost 1 base and 4 bases, there was a span of 14 bases. The CDR3 DNA sequence: TGTGCCAGCAGCTTAGACCTAGCGCGTTCTTACGAGCAGTACTTC. This translates into CASSLDLARSYEQYF.

The rearrangement links TRBV18 to TRBJ2-3; 8 bases map to TRBD2. This CDR3 comprises 16 residues. The V and J ends lost 3 bases and 5 bases, in that order; junction bases with no gene match: 10. CDR1 KGHSH and CDR2 LQKENI come from the germline V gene. CDR3 in amino acids: CASSPSTTSVGDTQYF. CDR3 DNA sequence: TGTGCCAGCTCACCTTCCACGACTAGCGTAGGAGATACGCAGTATTTT.

The rearrangement uses TRBV3-1 (or the pseudogene TRBV3-2) and TRBJ2-7, with 8 bases aligning to TRBD1. CDR1 is LGHDT, CDR2 YNNKEL, per germline (reference sequence). The CDR3 consists of 15 residues. Losses at the gene ends were 0 bases for V and 2 bases for J; bases not matched to a gene: 3. CDR3 DNA sequence: TGTGCCAGCAGCCAAGAGGACAGGGTGCCCTACGAGCAGTACTTC. As protein: CASSQEDRVPYEQYF.

This clone was recorded a few times. The V call is TRBV19, the J call TRBJ1-5; no firm D call. This CDR3 region has 15 residues. The V end lost 7 bases, the J end lost 3 bases, and 16 bases lay between the germline ends. From germline, CDR1 is LNHDA and CDR2 SQIVND (reference sequence). CDR3 in DNA: TGTGCCAGTAACCCACCTGGGTGGGACAATCAGCCCCAGCATTTT. This translates into CASNPPGWDNQPQHF.

The chain combines TRBV5-1 with TRBJ2-1; 8 bases map to TRBD2. Germline assignment: CDR1 SGHRS and CDR2 YFSETQ. The CDR3 consists of 13 residues. V trimming: 4 bases; J trimming: 15 bases; junction bases outside the gene matches: 12. The CDR3 DNA follows: TGCGCCAGCAGCCGGACAGCGGGAGTCCCTCGGTTCTTC. Encoded protein: CASSRTAGVPRFF.

The chain joins TRBV5-5 to TRBJ2-1, with TRBD2 matching 7 bases. The V segment lost 0 bases and the J segment 4 bases; nucleotides outside the gene matches: 10. Germline-derived CDR1 and CDR2 are SGHKS and YYEKEE (reference sequence). The CDR3 totals 17 residues. CDR3: CASSLEFWASGYNEQFF. The DNA for the CDR3 is TGTGCCAGCAGCTTGGAGTTTTGGGCTAGCGGATACAATGAGCAGTTCTTC.

This chain joins TRBV4-3 and TRBJ2-4, with D perhaps matching TRBD1 (6 bases). Per germline, CDR1 LGHNA and CDR2 YSLEER. This CDR3 has 17 residues. The ends were cut back, 0 bases at V and 5 bases at J, with 17 bases in the middle. The CDR3 sequence: CASSQDRGPESENIQYF. CDR3 bases: TGCGCCAGCAGCCAAGACAGGGGCCCTGAATCCGAAAACATTCAGTACTTC.

V and J are TRBV4-1 and TRBJ2-7, with D unclear. V lost 2 bases and J lost 5, with 10 bases in between. CDR3 size: 13 residues. From germline, CDR1 is MGHRA and CDR2 YSYEKL. CDR3 protein: CASSQFGEDEQYF. In DNA, the CDR3 is TGCGCCAGCAGCCAATTCGGTGAGGACGAGCAGTACTTC.

This clone came up once. The rearrangement joins TRBV7-2 to TRBJ2-3, with 12 bases lining up with TRBD1. The CDR3 has 17 amino acids. V lost 5 bases, J lost 4 bases, and 10 bases stayed unmatched. The germline gives CDR1 SGHTA, CDR2 FQGNSA. This CDR3 is CASSPGRDRGRADTQYF. CDR3 bases: TGTGCCAGCAGCCCCGGCCGGGACAGGGGGCGCGCAGATACGCAGTATTTT.

The V call is TRBV29-1, the J call TRBJ1-1, with TRBD1 as a possible D gene (6 bases). From germline, CDR1 is SQVTM and CDR2 ANQGSEA. Trimming left V 4 bases short and J 6 bases short, with 15 bases between. The CDR3 contains 13 residues. The CDR3 here is CSVGRGSNPEAFF. Written as DNA, the CDR3 is TGCAGCGTTGGAAGGGGGAGTAACCCTGAAGCTTTCTTT.

The chain uses TRBV5-4 and TRBJ2-1; the D gene is possibly TRBD2 (6 bases). The CDR3 has 14 residues. Germline V CDR1 and CDR2: SGHNT, YYREEE (reference sequence). The V end was cut by 2 bases, the J end by 5 bases, with 11 bases between. The CDR3 sequence: CASSFRGTHNEQFF. CDR3 DNA: TGTGCCAGCAGCTTCCGGGGGACCCACAATGAGCAGTTCTTC.

This chain links TRBV23-1 with TRBJ1-1; TRBD1 is a possible D gene (6 bases). TRBV23-1 is assigned to the ORF class and has an uncertain function. CDR3 length: 17 residues. V gave up 4 bases and J gave up 6 bases, with 24 bases separating them. The CDR3 DNA reads TGCGCCAGCAGTCCCAAATGGAGGCCACAGGGACGGCCTGAAGCTTTCTTT. Its protein is CASSPKWRPQGRPEAFF.

The chain couples TRBV10-3 to TRBJ2-1, with a weak D call TRBD2 (6 bases). The CDR3 is 14 residues long. V lost 11 bases, J lost 5 bases, and 19 bases lay in between. CDR1 and CDR2 from the germline V gene are ENHRY and SYGVKD. The CDR3, as DNA: TGTGCCGTCACGCGCGGGACGGAGGACAATGAGCAGTTCTTC. Amino acids: CAVTRGTEDNEQFF.

The genes are TRBV6-4 and TRBJ1-2, with 8 nucleotides matching TRBD1. CDR1 is MRHNA and CDR2 is SNTAGT in the germline V gene. The CDR3 runs 15 residues. The J segment lost 4 bases and the V segment lost 2 bases, leaving 6 bases of the junction unmatched. The CDR3 DNA sequence: TGTGCCAGCAGTGACGCGATCGGACAGGGCTATGGCTACACCTTC. Its translation is CASSDAIGQGYGYTF.

V usage is TRBV19 and J usage is TRBJ1-1; TRBD1 matches 7 bases. Germline CDR1 and CDR2: LNHDA and SQIVND (reference sequence). J gave up 4 bases and V 4 bases, and 6 bases lay outside the gene matches. CDR3 length: 14 amino acids. CDR3 sequence reads: CASSTTYRGTEAFF. As DNA, the CDR3 is TGTGCCAGTAGTACCACTTACAGGGGCACTGAAGCTTTCTTT.

The chain has TRBV2 and TRBJ1-4; D is uncertain. Germline V gene data show CDR1 as SNHLY and CDR2 as FYNNEI. Trimming pared 4 bases from V and 3 bases from J, leaving 12 bases between. The CDR3 loop spans 15 amino acids. The CDR3 spells CASSVGFPANEKLFF. DNA for the CDR3: TGTGCCAGCAGTGTGGGTTTTCCGGCTAATGAAAAACTGTTTTTT.

The chain couples TRBV21-1 to TRBJ1-5. TRBV21-1 is recorded as a pseudogene. The CDR3 has 12 residues. The CDR3 coding sequence is TGTGCCAGCAGCAAAGGACATCAGCCCCAGCATTTT. As protein: CASSKGHQPQHF.

This clone was seen a single time. The V gene is TRBV19, the J gene TRBJ1-5; possible D gene TRBD1, 5 bases. CDR1 and CDR2 from the germline V gene are LNHDA and SQIVND (reference sequence). The V gene lost 3 bases and the J gene lost 6 bases, with 9 bases spanning the gap. The CDR3 has 13 residues. The CDR3 loop is CASSMVGGQPQHF. In DNA, the CDR3 is TGTGCCAGTAGTATGGTGGGGGGTCAGCCCCAGCATTTT.

This chain connects TRBV28 to TRBJ2-5, with 11 bases aligning to TRBD1. CDR1 is MDHEN, CDR2 SYDVKM, per germline. V trimming: 4 bases; J trimming: 4 bases; junction bases outside the gene matches: 5. The CDR3 extends over 15 amino acids. CDR3 DNA sequence: TGTGCCAGCAGTTCGGGACAGGGGGTGGCAGAGACCCAGTACTTC. Translated: CASSSGQGVAETQYF.

With regard to this clone: One junction end disagrees with the germline gene, perhaps due to a read error. The chain combines TRBV25-1 with TRBJ1-2, with a weak D call TRBD1 (5 bases). Germline-derived CDR1 and CDR2 are MGHDK and SYGVNS. CDR3 length: 12 residues. In DNA, the CDR3 is TGTGCCACCAGTTGGGGGAAGAATGGCTACACCTTC. Amino acids: CATSWGKNGYTF.

The genes are TRBV7-2 and TRBJ2-1, with 8 bases that match TRBD2. The CDR3 has 15 amino acids. Losses at the gene ends were 1 base for V and 10 bases for J; bases not matched to a gene: 9. Germline CDR1 is SGHTA and CDR2 is FQGNSA. The CDR3 nucleotides are TGTGCCAGCAGCTTAGATCCGAGCGGGAGAAAGGAGCAGTTCTTC. This codes for CASSLDPSGRKEQFF. Variable domain in full (rest from reference TRBV7-2 and TRBJ2-1): GAGVSQSPSNKVTEKGKDVELRCDPISGHTALYWYRQSLGQGLEFLIYFQGNSAPDKSGLPSDRFSAERTGGSVSTLTIQRTQQEDSAVYLCASSLDPSGRKEQFFGPGTRLTVL.